This TCR beta chain was sequenced for a study of spatial heterogeneity in lung cancer. Time point reported: sample taken at primary tumor resection. CDR3 length equals 14 residues. Germline lookup yields CDR1 MGHRA and CDR2 YSYEKL. V lost 1 base and J 0 bases, leaving 7 bases between the germline ends. This clonotype was found many times. TCRdb redid the calling of the 5' RACE reads with MiXCR, one entry per CDR3 protein. The table has fewer than 25,000 distinct CDR3 sequences, approximately 3.3% seen once. The origin of this receptor is a female donor with early-stage non-small cell lung cancer. Here the sequenced sample was PBMCs, taken at surgery. V gene TRBV4-1 combines with J gene TRBJ2-7, with D hard to call. The CDR3 bases are TGCGCCAGCAGCCAAGTAATCAGCTCCTACGAGCAGTACTTC. As protein: CASSQVISSYEQYF.